The T cell receptor beta chain described here comes from a study of beta chain features in type 1 diabetes. Broader study findings: Shorter TCRB CDR3s, moderately but significantly so, were found in Type 1 diabetes patients in all four CD4+ subsets.

The study reverse transcribed the entire isolated RNA, so it sequenced expressed TCRB transcripts. The table came from immunoSEQ multiplex PCR; TCRdb's copy has only in-frame clones and leaves some out. The table has a few hundred thousand clones, more than 15% seen once. This clone was recorded a few times. What it binds is unknown. Trimming took 2 bases from V and 3 from J; bases not matched to a gene: 5. The CDR3 totals 15 residues. Germline-derived CDR1 and CDR2 are SGHTA and FQGNSA. The chain employs TRBV7-2 and TRBJ2-7; 9 positions match TRBD1. The clonotype originates from a man aged 25 to 40 with type 1 diabetes. Sequenced input: naive CD4+ T cells from blood. The CDR3: CASSLTGTGIYEQYF. The CDR3, as DNA: TGTGCCAGCAGCTTAACCGGGACAGGGATCTACGAGCAGTACTTC.